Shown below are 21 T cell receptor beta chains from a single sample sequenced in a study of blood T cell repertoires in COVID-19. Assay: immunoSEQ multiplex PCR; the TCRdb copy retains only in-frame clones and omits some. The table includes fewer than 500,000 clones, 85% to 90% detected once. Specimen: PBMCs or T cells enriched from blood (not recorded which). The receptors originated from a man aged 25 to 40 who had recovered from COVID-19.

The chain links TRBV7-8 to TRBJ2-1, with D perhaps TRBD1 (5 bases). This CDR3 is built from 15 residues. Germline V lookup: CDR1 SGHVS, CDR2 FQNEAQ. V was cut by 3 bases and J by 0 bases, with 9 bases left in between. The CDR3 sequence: CASSLYRSSYNEQFF. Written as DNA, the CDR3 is TGTGCCAGCAGCTTGTACAGGAGCTCCTACAATGAGCAGTTCTTC.

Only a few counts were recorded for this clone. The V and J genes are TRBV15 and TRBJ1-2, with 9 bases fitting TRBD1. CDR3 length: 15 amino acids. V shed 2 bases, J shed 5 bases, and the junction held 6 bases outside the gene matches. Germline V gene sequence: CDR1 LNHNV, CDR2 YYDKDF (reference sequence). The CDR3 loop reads CATSRPGTGYYGYTF. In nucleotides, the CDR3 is TGTGCCACCAGCAGACCAGGGACAGGGTATTATGGCTACACCTTC.

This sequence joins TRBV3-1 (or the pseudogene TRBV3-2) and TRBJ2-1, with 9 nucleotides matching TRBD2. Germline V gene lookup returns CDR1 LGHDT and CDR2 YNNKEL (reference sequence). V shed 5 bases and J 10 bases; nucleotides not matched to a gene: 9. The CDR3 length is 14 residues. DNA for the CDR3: TGTGCCAGCAGCTACTCCGGGACTAGCAAAGAGCAGTTCTTC. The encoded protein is CASSYSGTSKEQFF.

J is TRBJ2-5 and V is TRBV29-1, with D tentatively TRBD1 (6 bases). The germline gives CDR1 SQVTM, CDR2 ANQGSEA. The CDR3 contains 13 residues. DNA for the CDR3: TGCGGATGGGACACCGGTTACCAAGAGACCCAGTACTTC. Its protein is CGWDTGYQETQYF.

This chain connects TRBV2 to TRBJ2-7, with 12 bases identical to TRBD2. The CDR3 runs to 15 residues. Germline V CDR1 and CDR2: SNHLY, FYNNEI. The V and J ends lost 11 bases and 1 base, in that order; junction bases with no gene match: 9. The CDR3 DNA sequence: TGTGCCCCCGAGACTAGCGGGAGAGGGTCCTACGAGCAGTACTTC. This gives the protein CAPETSGRGSYEQYF.

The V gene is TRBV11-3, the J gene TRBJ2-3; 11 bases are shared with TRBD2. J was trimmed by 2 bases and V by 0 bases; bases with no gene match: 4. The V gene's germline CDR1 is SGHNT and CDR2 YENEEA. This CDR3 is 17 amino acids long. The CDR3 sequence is CASSLDGTSGYTDTQYF. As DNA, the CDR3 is TGTGCCAGCAGCTTAGACGGGACTAGCGGTTACACAGATACGCAGTATTTT.

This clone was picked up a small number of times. CDR3 sequence reads: CASRGLAGGHEQYF. In nucleotides, the CDR3 is TGTGCCAGTAGAGGATTAGCGGGAGGTCACGAGCAGTACTTC. The V gene is TRBV19, the J gene TRBJ2-7, with TRBD2 matching 10 bases. Looked up from germline, CDR1 is LNHDA and CDR2 is SQIVND (reference sequence). The V and J ends lost 6 bases and 5 bases, in that order; junction bases with no gene match: 7. There are 14 residues in the CDR3.

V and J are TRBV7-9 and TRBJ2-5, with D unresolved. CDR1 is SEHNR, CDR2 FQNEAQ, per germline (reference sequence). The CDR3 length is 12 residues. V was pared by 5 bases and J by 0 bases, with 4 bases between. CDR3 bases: TGTGCCAGCAGCATAAACCAAGAGACCCAGTACTTC. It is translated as CASSINQETQYF.

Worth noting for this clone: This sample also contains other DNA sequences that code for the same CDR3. The CDR3 reads CASSLQGNTEAFF. CDR3 in DNA: TGTGCCAGCAGTTTGCAGGGGAACACTGAAGCTTTCTTT. This chain uses TRBV28 with TRBJ1-1, with D perhaps matching TRBD1 (5 bases). The CDR3 covers 13 residues. The V and J ends lost 3 bases and 1 base respectively, with 6 bases between them. The germline V gene has CDR1 MDHEN and CDR2 SYDVKM.

The CDR3 here is CASSTTQGAYTEAFF. CDR3 in DNA: TGTGCCAGCAGTACAACCCAGGGGGCGTACACTGAAGCTTTCTTT. The chain has TRBV28 and TRBJ1-1, with 8 bases lining up with TRBD1. The CDR3 extends over 15 amino acids. V shed 5 bases and J 3 bases; nucleotides not matched to a gene: 8. Germline V lookup: CDR1 MDHEN, CDR2 SYDVKM.

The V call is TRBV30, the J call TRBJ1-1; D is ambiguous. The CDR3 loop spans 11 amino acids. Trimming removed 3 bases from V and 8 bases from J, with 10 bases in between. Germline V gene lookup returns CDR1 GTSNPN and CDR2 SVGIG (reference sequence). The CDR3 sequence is CAWRRREEAFF. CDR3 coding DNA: TGTGCCTGGAGGCGCCGGGAGGAAGCTTTCTTT.

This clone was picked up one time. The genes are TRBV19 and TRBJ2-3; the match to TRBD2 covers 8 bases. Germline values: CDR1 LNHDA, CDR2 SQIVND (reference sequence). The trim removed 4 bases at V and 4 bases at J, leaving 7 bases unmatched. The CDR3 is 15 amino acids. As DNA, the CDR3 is TGTGCCAGTAGTAGTAGCGGGAATAGAGCAGATACGCAGTATTTT. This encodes CASSSSGNRADTQYF. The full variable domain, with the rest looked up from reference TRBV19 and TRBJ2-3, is DGGITQSPKYLFRKEGQNVTLSCEQNLNHDAMYWYRQDPGQGLRLIYYSQIVNDFQKGDIAEGYSVSREKKESFPLTVTSAQKNPTAFYLCASSSSGNRADTQYFGPGTRLTVL.

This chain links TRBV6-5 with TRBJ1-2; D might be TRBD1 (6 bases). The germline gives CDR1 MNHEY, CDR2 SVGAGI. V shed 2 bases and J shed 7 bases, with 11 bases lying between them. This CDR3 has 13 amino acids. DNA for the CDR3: TGTGCCAGCAGTTACCAGGGGACCGGTGGCTACACCTTC. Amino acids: CASSYQGTGGYTF.

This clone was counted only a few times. The CDR3 nucleotides read TGTGCCAGCAGCCAAACCGACCCCCGCACGGGCGAGCAGTACTTC. Its protein is CASSQTDPRTGEQYF. The rearrangement joins TRBV4-2 to TRBJ2-7; D is uncertain. Germline V gene lookup returns CDR1 LGHNA and CDR2 YNFKEQ. Trimming pared 2 bases from V and 6 bases from J, leaving 17 bases between. The CDR3 is made up of 15 amino acids.

CDR3 nucleotides: TGCGCCAGCAGGCCCCAGCGGGGGGTCTACAATGAGCAGTTCTTC. Its translation: CASRPQRGVYNEQFF. V and J are TRBV10-2 and TRBJ2-1, with 9 bases aligning to TRBD2. The germline V gene has CDR1 WSHSY and CDR2 SAAADI. The CDR3 totals 15 residues. J was trimmed by 3 bases and V by 6 bases; bases with no gene match: 6.

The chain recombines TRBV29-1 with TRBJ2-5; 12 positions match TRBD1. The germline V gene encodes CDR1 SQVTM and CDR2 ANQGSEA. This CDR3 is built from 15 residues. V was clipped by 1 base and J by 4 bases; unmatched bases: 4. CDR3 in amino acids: CSVEGGTGGGETQYF. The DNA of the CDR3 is TGCAGCGTTGAAGGCGGGACAGGGGGCGGAGAGACCCAGTACTTC.

The CDR3 spells CATSGDGGNQPQHF. The DNA for the CDR3 is TGTGCCACCAGTGGCGACGGGGGAAATCAGCCCCAGCATTTT. The chain couples TRBV24-1 to TRBJ1-5, with D possibly TRBD1 on 5 matching bases. The CDR3 loop spans 14 amino acids. The germline CDR1 and CDR2 sequences are KGHDR and SFDVKD. V was shortened by 5 bases and J by 4 bases, with 11 bases between the two germline ends.

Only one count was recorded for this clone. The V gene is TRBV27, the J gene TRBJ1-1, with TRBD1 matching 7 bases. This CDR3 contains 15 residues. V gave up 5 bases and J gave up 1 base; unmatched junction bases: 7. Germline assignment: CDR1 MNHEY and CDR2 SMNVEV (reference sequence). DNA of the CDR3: TGTGCCAGCAGTCGCCGGGACAGCAAGAACACTGAAGCTTTCTTT. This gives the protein CASSRRDSKNTEAFF.

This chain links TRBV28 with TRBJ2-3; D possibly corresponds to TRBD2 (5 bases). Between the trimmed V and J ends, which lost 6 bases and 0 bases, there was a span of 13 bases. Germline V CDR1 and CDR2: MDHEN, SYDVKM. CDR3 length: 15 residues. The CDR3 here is CASSVLRASTDTQYF. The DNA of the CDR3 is TGTGCCAGCAGCGTCTTGAGGGCAAGCACAGATACGCAGTATTTT.

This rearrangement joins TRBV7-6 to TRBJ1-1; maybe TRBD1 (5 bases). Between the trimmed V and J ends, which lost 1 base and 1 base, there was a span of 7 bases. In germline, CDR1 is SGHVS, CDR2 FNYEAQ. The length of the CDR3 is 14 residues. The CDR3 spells CASSLGQPNTEAFF. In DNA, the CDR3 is TGTGCCAGCAGCTTAGGACAGCCGAACACTGAAGCTTTCTTT.

CDR3 residues: CASSVDVAGGFRSQFF. The CDR3 DNA sequence: TGTGCCAGCAGCGTAGATGTAGCGGGAGGGTTTAGGTCCCAGTTCTTC. This chain uses TRBV9 with TRBJ2-1; 11 bases are shared with TRBD2. V gave up 0 bases and J gave up 13 bases; unmatched junction bases: 12. This CDR3 has 16 residues. The V gene's germline CDR1 is SGDLS and CDR2 YYNGEE.